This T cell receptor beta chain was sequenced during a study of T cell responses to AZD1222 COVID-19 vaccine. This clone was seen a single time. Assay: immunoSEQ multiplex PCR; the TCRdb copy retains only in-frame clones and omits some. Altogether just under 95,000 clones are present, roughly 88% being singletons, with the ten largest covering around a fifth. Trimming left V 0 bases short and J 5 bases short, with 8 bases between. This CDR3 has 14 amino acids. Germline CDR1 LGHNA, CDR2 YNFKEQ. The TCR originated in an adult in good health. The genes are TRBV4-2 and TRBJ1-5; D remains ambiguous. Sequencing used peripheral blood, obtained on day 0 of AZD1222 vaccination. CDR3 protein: CASSQDRKDQPQHF. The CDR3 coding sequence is TGTGCCAGCAGCCAAGACCGGAAAGATCAGCCCCAGCATTTT.